Presented here are 9 T cell receptor beta chains from one specimen sequenced in a study of beta chain features in type 1 diabetes. Study observations and caveats: People with Type 1 diabetes carried modestly yet significantly shorter TCRB CDR3s in all four CD4+ subsets.

Antigens for these TCRs are unknown. Since all of the isolated RNA was reverse transcribed, expressed TCRB transcripts were what got sequenced. Some clones are missing from TCRdb's copy, which holds only in-frame ones; the method was immunoSEQ multiplex PCR. The sample carries 50,000 or so clones, about 48% recorded once. The sample consisted of stem cell memory CD4+ T cells from blood. These receptors all stem from a man aged 30 to 45 with type 1 diabetes.

This clone has a handful of counts. The rearrangement links TRBV7-8 to TRBJ2-5; the D gene is possibly TRBD1 (5 bases). CDR1 is SGHVS, CDR2 FQNEAQ, per germline. The CDR3 loop spans 16 amino acids. The germline V and J ends were trimmed by 1 base and 4 bases, with 16 bases remaining between them. This CDR3 is CASSLDLVRAPETQYF. CDR3 nucleotides: TGTGCCAGCAGCTTAGACCTAGTCAGGGCACCAGAGACCCAGTACTTC.

This chain joins TRBV4-2 and TRBJ1-5, with D possibly TRBD1 on 5 matching bases. This CDR3 spans 15 amino acids. V dropped 1 base and J dropped 5 bases, with 12 bases sitting between them. In germline, CDR1 is LGHNA, CDR2 YNFKEQ. The CDR3 region is CASSQGHGGDQPQHF. The CDR3 DNA reads as TGTGCCAGCAGCCAAGGACACGGGGGGGATCAGCCCCAGCATTTT.

This clone was counted a few times. The chain links TRBV7-9 to TRBJ2-1; D is perhaps TRBD2 (5 bases). In germline, CDR1 is SEHNR, CDR2 FQNEAQ (reference sequence). The ends were cut back, 1 base at V and 4 bases at J, with 20 bases in the middle. The CDR3 runs 18 residues. For the CDR3, the DNA is TGTGCCAGCAGCTTAGGAGAAACGGTCTTAGCGCGATACAATGAGCAGTTCTTC. Translating it yields CASSLGETVLARYNEQFF. The whole variable domain, filled in from reference TRBV7-9 and TRBJ2-1, reads DTGVSQNPRHKITKRGQNVTFRCDPISEHNRLYWYRQTLGQGPEFLTYFQNEAQLEKSRLLSDRFSAERPKGSFSTLEIQRTEQGDSAMYLCASSLGETVLARYNEQFFGPGTRLTVL.

The chain has TRBV28 and TRBJ2-7; 12 bases line up with TRBD2. The CDR3 totals 15 residues. Germline V lookup: CDR1 MDHEN, CDR2 SYDVKM. With 6 bases clipped from V and 3 bases from J, the junction kept 6 bases outside the gene matches. CDR3 region: CASSPRTSGIYEQYF. DNA of the CDR3: TGTGCCAGCAGCCCTCGGACTAGCGGGATCTACGAGCAGTACTTC.

The chain links TRBV6-1 to TRBJ2-1; the match to TRBD2 covers 10 bases. The CDR3 has 16 amino acids. Germline CDR1 is MNHNS and CDR2 is SASEGT. The ends lost 4 bases at V and 5 bases at J; junction bases unmatched: 8. In DNA form, the CDR3 reads TGTGCCAGCAGTGGACTAGCGGGCGCGTTGAACAATGAGCAGTTCTTC. The encoded protein is CASSGLAGALNNEQFF.

The sample holds a few counts of this clone. The chain couples TRBV11-1 to TRBJ1-1; 9 positions match TRBD1. Germline V lookup: CDR1 SGHAT, CDR2 FQDESV (reference sequence). The CDR3 consists of 14 residues. V shed 5 bases, J shed 6 bases, and the junction held 7 bases outside the gene matches. The CDR3 coding sequence is TGTGCCAGCAGCCAACGGACAGGGGCAGCTGAAGCTTTCTTT. Its protein product is CASSQRTGAAEAFF.

The chain combines TRBV18 with TRBJ1-1; a weak D match, TRBD1 (5 bases). The CDR3 is made up of 15 amino acids. Trimming shortened V by 3 bases and J by 3 bases, and 14 bases separated the two germline ends. CDR1 and CDR2 from the germline V gene are KGHSH and LQKENI. CDR3 nucleotide sequence: TGTGCCAGCTCACCTACCCCAGGGTCGGACACTGAAGCTTTCTTT. It is translated as CASSPTPGSDTEAFF.

The chain is built from TRBV7-2 and TRBJ2-5; 8 bases are shared with TRBD2. The germline V gene encodes CDR1 SGHTA and CDR2 FQGNSA. The CDR3 sequence is 14 residues long. Trimming took 2 bases from V and 4 from J; bases not matched to a gene: 3. The CDR3 bases are TGTGCCAGCAGCTTAAGCGGGAGTTCAGAGACCCAGTACTTC. It is translated as CASSLSGSSETQYF.

The rearrangement uses TRBV10-3 and TRBJ2-7, with 9 bases that match TRBD1. Trimming removed 3 bases from V and 3 bases from J; junction bases left unmatched: 6. The germline V gene encodes CDR1 ENHRY and CDR2 SYGVKD. This CDR3 region has 15 residues. This chain's CDR3 is CAISDAGQGVYEQYF. Here the CDR3 DNA reads TGTGCCATCAGTGACGCGGGACAGGGAGTCTACGAGCAGTACTTC.